This paragraph covers one TCR beta chain sequence. The sample belongs to a study of cytomegalovirus exposure and HLA in healthy donors. V shed 5 bases and J 5 bases; nucleotides not matched to a gene: 5. Germline CDR1 is SSHAT and CDR2 is FNYEAQ (reference sequence). The CDR3 has 14 amino acids. Both 60 Vbeta primers and 13 Jbeta primers went into the PCR. Profiled with immunoSEQ multiplex PCR; TCRdb holds only in-frame clones, not every one. Of 65,000 to 80,000 clones in the sample, 79% were seen once. The TCR originated in a woman aged 40 to 50 in good health and CMV-seropositive. The sample comprised PBMCs. The chain couples TRBV7-7 to TRBJ2-5; TRBD2 matches at 10 bases. CDR3 in DNA: TGTGCCAGCAGCCGGACTAGCGGTGGGGAGACCCAGTACTTC. Protein: CASSRTSGGETQYF.